This T cell receptor delta chain was sequenced for a study of gamma-delta chains in newborns, infants, children. This clone was observed a handful of times. TCRdb records a much larger clone's protein for this DNA, with a difference at residue 13 that likely arises from a read error; the protein given is the translation of the DNA. TCRdb re-called the reads using CATT. Of about 8,500 delta-chain clones listed, approximately 3.1% are singletons. Germline-derived CDR1 and CDR2 are GEAIGNYY and EKD. CDR3 length: 18 residues. The chain carries TRDV2 and TRDJ3; 10 nucleotides line up with TRDD3. Sequenced material: blood. This TCR derives from a child who was a newborn, infant or young child, either healthy, febrile or measles-vaccinated (not recorded which). The CDR3 DNA follows: TGTGCCTGTGACTATGGGGGATACCGCTCCTGGGACATCCGACAGATGTTTTTC. Amino acid sequence: CACDYGGYRSWDIRQMFF.